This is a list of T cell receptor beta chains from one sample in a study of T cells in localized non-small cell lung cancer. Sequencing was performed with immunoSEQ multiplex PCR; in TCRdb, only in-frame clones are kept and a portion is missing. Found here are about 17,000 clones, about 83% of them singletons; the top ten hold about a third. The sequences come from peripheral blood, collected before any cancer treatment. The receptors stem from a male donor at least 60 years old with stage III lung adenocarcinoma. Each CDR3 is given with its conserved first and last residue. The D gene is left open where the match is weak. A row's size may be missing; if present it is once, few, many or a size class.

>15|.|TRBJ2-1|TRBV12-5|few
TGTGCTAGTGCCTCGACAGGAAAAACCTACAATGAGCAGTTCTTC
CASASTGKTYNEQFF
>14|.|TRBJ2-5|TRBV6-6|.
TGTGCCAGCAGTTACCGGGACATTCAAGAGACCCAGTACTTC
CASSYRDIQETQYF
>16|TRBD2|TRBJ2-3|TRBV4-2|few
TGTGCCAGCAGCCAAGGGGGGGGGACTAGAACAGATACGCAGTATTTT
CASSQGGGTRTDTQYF
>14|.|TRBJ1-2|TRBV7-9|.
TGTGCCAGCAGCCGAATGGGCACGGACTATGGCTACACCTTC
CASSRMGTDYGYTF
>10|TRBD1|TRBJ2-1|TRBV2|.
TGTGCCAGCAGTGTAGGGGGCCCCATCTTC
CASSVGGPIF
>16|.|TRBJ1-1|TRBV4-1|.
TGCGCCAGCAGCCAAGGGCAGTTAACCATGAACACTGAAGCTTTCTTT
CASSQGQLTMNTEAFF
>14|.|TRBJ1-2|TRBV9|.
TGTGCCAGCAGCGACACAGGGCGATACTATGGCTACACCTTC
CASSDTGRYYGYTF
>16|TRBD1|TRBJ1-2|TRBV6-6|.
TGTGCCAGCAGCCAGACGGGACAGTCTAGGGGCTATGGCTACACCTTC
CASSQTGQSRGYGYTF
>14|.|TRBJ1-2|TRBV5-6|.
TGTGCCAGCAGCTTGGACGACAGCTATTATGGCTACACCTTC
CASSLDDSYYGYTF
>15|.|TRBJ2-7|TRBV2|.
TGTGCCAGTCTAGCTCCGACAGGAGCCTCCTACGAGCAGTACTTC
CASLAPTGASYEQYF
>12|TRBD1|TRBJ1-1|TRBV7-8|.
TGTGCCAGCAACCAGGGGGGCACTGAAGCTTTCTTT
CASNQGGTEAFF
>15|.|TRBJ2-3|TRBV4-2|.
TGTGCCAGCAGCCAGCAGCTGGCAAGCACAGATACGCAGTATTTT
CASSQQLASTDTQYF
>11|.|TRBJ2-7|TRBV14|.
TGTGCCAGCAGCTCCGCTGTCGAGCAGTACTTC
CASSSAVEQYF
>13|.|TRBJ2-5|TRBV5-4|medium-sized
TGTGCCAGCAGCAGGGACGTCCAAGAGACCCAGTACTTC
CASSRDVQETQYF
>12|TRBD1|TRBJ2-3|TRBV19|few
TGTGCCAGTAGTATAGGGACAGGGGCGTCTTATTTT
CASSIGTGASYF
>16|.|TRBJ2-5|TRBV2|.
TGTGCCAGCAGAGCCCTCTTCCGTAATAATCAAGAGACCCAGTACTTC
CASRALFRNNQETQYF
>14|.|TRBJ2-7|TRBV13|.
TGTGCCAGCAGTCGCGGCGCGGCCACCTACGAGCAGTACTTC
CASSRGAATYEQYF
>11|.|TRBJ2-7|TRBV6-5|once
TGTGCCAGCAGCCGTCGGGGGGAGCAGTACTTC
CASSRRGEQYF
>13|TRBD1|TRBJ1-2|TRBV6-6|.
TGTGCCAGCAGTACCACAGGGGGAAGGGGCCACACCTTC
CASSTTGGRGHTF
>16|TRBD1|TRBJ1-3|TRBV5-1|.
TGCGCCAGCAGCCCAGGACAGGGGGCCGGTGGAAACACCATATATTTT
CASSPGQGAGGNTIYF
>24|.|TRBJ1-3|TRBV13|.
TGTGCCAGCAGCTTAAGTTTGTGGGCCCGACAGAGTCCTGGCAGTACCTACTCTGGAAACACCATATATTTT
CASSLSLWARQSPGSTYSGNTIYF
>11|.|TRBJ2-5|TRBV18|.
TGTGCCAGCTCACCGCAAGAGACCCAGTACTTC
CASSPQETQYF
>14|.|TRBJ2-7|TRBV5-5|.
TGTGCCAGCAGCTTGAGTGTCGGATCCTACGAGCAGTACTTC
CASSLSVGSYEQYF
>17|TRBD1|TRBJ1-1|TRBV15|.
TGTGCCACCAGCAGAGATTATCAGGGGGCGGGGGGCACTGAAGCTTTCTTT
CATSRDYQGAGGTEAFF
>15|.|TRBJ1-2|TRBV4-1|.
TGCGCCAGCAGCCTAAATGTTGGGGGGGTTTATGGCTACACCTTC
CASSLNVGGVYGYTF
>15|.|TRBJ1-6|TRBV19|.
TGTGCCAGTAGTATAGATAAGAGGGGGAATTCACCCCTCCACTTT
CASSIDKRGNSPLHF
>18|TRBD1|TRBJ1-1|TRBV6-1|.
TGTGCCAGCAGTGGGGGACAGGGGGCAATGGTGGTGAACACTGAAGCTTTCTTT
CASSGGQGAMVVNTEAFF
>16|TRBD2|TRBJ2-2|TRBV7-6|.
TGTGCCAGCAGTCCTAACTCCGGGAGGCGGACCGGGGAGCTGTTTTTT
CASSPNSGRRTGELFF
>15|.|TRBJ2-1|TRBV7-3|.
TGTGCCAGCAGCTTAATCGGGTCCATAGGGAATGAGCAGTTCTTC
CASSLIGSIGNEQFF
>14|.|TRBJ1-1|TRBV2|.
TGTGCCAGCAGTGTTGGCGGGATGAACACTGAAGCTTTCTTT
CASSVGGMNTEAFF
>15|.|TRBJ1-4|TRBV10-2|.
TGCGCCAGCAGTGACCCGGGGGGGGCGGATGAAAAACTGTTTTTT
CASSDPGGADEKLFF
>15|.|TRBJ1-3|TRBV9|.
TGTGCCAGCAGCGTAGGTGAGGTGGCTGGAAACACCATATATTTT
CASSVGEVAGNTIYF
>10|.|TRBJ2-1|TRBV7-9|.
TGTGCCAGCAGCTTAGGTGGGCAGTTCTTC
CASSLGGQFF
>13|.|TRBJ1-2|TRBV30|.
TGTGCCTGGAGTCGGGGGGGAGGAGGTGGCTACACCTTC
CAWSRGGGGGYTF
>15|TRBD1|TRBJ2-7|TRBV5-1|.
TGCGCCAGCAGCTACGGGACAGGGGACTCCTACGAGCAGTACTTC
CASSYGTGDSYEQYF